This T cell receptor beta chain was captured by sequencing in a study of blood T cells in healthy people across ages. Study findings and constraints: Naive T cell percentage showed a strong correlation with TCR beta diversity. Diversity figures derived from one million T cells were judged to underestimate the true value. What prevented conclusive comparison of naive and antigen-experienced cells was that PBMCs were unsorted.

PCR was performed a second time for roughly 7 to 11 cycles using a sample-barcoded 5' primer and a J-beta primer mix. The yield of each sample was at least 2.5 million CDR3-containing paired-end reads. MiXCR, run by TCRdb on the 5' RACE reads, gives a single entry per CDR3 protein. The table includes about 800,000 distinct CDR3 sequences, roughly 60% detected once. Notes on this clonotype: What it recognizes is unknown.

With V trimmed by 3 bases and J by 3 bases, 4 bases remained unmatched. Per germline, CDR1 DFQATT and CDR2 SNEGSKA (reference sequence). The CDR3 is 13 residues long. The receptor was derived from a man aged 25 to 45 in good health. Sample: blood. The J gene is TRBJ1-1, the V gene TRBV20-1, with 7 bases aligning to TRBD1. CDR3 region: CSASPGQHTEAFF. The CDR3 DNA is TGCAGTGCTAGCCCGGGACAGCACACTGAAGCTTTCTTT.